Each of the 2 T cell receptor beta chains below was sequenced from the same sample in a study of blood T cells in healthy people across ages. The second PCR ran about 6 to 12 cycles with a sample-barcoded 5' primer and J-beta primers. TCRdb redid the calling of the 5' RACE reads with MiXCR, one entry per CDR3 protein. The top ten hold less than 2.5% of the sample, which has over 1,500,000 distinct CDR3 sequences, around half seen once. Source material: blood. Receptors originate from a woman in her forties in good health.

This clonotype was seen a handful of times. J is TRBJ2-3 and V is TRBV3-1, with 7 nucleotides matching TRBD2. Germline lookup yields CDR1 LGHDT and CDR2 YNNKEL (reference sequence). The CDR3 contains 18 residues. Trimming removed 0 bases from V and 1 base from J; junction bases left unmatched: 10. CDR3 DNA: TGTGCCAGCAGCCAAGACTTCCGTAAAACTAGCGGCACAGATACGCAGTATTTT. This encodes CASSQDFRKTSGTDTQYF.

The chain joins TRBV20-1 to TRBJ2-1; no definite D call. V was clipped by 1 base and J by 7 bases, with 11 bases between them. The CDR3 length is 13 residues. The germline gives CDR1 DFQATT, CDR2 SNEGSKA (reference sequence). The CDR3, as DNA: TGCAGTGCTAGAGGGGGTATGGGGAATGAGCAGTTCTTC. Encoded protein: CSARGGMGNEQFF.